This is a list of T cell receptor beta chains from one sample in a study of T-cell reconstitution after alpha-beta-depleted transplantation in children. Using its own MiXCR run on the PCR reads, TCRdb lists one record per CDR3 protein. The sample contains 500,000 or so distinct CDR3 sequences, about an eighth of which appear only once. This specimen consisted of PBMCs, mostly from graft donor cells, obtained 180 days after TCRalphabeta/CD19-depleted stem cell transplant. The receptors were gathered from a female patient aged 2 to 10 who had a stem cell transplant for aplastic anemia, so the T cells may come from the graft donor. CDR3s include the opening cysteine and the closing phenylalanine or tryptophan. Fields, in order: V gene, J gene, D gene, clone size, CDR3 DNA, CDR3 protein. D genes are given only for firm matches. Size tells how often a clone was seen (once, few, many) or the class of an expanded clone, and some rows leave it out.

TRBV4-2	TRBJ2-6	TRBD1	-	TGTGCCAGCAGCCAAAGGCCGGGACAGGGGGCACTCGGGGCCAACGTCCTGACTTTC	CASSQRPGQGALGANVLTF
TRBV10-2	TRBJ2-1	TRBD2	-	TGCGCCAGCAGTGAAAAGCGGGGCTCCTACAATGAGCAGTTCTTC	CASSEKRGSYNEQFF
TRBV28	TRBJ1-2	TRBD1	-	TGTGCCAGCAGTTCCGAGACAGGGGGCGACTATGGCTACACCTTC	CASSSETGGDYGYTF
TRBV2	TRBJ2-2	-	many	TGTGCCAGCAGTGAAGCCTCTCGGGAGCTGTTTTTT	CASSEASRELFF
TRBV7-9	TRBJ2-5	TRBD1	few	TGTGCCAGCAGCCCACGGACAGGGTGGGAAGAGACCCAGTACTTC	CASSPRTGWEETQYF
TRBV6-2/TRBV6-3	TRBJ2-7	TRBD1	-	TGTGCCAGCAGCTTAGGACAGGGGGGAACCTACGAGCAGTACTTC	CASSLGQGGTYEQYF
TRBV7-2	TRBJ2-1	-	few	TGTGCCAGCAGCTTAGGGACCCCAATGGGCAATGAGCAGTTCTTC	CASSLGTPMGNEQFF
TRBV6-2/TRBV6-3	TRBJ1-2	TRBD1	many	TGTGCCAGCAGTCCTGACAGGGTTGGCTACACCTTC	CASSPDRVGYTF
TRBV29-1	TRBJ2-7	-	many	TGCAGCGCTACAAGTCTGGGGACGGTAACCTACGAGCAGTACTTC	CSATSLGTVTYEQYF
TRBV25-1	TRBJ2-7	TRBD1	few	TGTGCCAGCAGTGACGGGACAGGATCCCCCTACGAGCAGTACTTC	CASSDGTGSPYEQYF
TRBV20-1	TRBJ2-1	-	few	TGCACAGTTGATGGCCCGACTACAATTGAGCAGTTCTTC	CTVDGPTTIEQFF
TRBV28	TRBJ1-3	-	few	TGTGCCAGCAGAGGGACACGGGATTGGAAGCCTGGAAACACCATATATTTT	CASRGTRDWKPGNTIYF
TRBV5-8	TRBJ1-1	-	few	TGTGCCAGCAGCTTGGAGGTCAGACTGAACACTGAAGCTTTCTTT	CASSLEVRLNTEAFF
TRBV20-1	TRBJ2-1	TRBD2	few	TGCAGTGCTAGAGCAGGCGGGAGGGCCACCAATGAGCAGTTCTTC	CSARAGGRATNEQFF
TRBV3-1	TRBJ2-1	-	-	TGTGCCAGCTGCCAAGAGGGGGGGGCGGGAGTATTCTATGAGCAGTTCTTC	CASCQEGGAGVFYEQFF
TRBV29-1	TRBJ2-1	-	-	TGCAGCGTTGTAGCTGGGATAGGGTCCTACAATGACCAGTTCTTC	CSVVAGIGSYNDQFF
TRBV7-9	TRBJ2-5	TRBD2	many	TGTGCCAGCAGCTTAGCCCGGGACTACACTGAGACCCAGTACTTC	CASSLARDYTETQYF
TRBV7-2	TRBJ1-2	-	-	TGTGCCAGCAGCTGGGAGGGTGGAACCCGGGGCTACACCTTC	CASSWEGGTRGYTF
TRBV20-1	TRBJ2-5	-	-	TGCAGTGCTAGAGATTCGAGAACAGAGACCCAGTACTTC	CSARDSRTETQYF
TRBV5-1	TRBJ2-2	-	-	TGCGCCAGCAGCTTGGATAGCACCGGGGAGCTGTTTTTT	CASSLDSTGELFF
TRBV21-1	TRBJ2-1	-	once	TGTGCCAGGTGGACCGAGGGCAATGAGCAGTTCTTC	CARWTEGNEQFF
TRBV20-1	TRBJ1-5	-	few	TGCAGTGCTAGTCTACCGTGGGGGAATCAGCCCCAGCATTTT	CSASLPWGNQPQHF
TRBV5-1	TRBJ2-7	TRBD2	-	TGCGCCAGCAGCTTGTTAGCGGGAGTATCCTACGAGCAGTACTTC	CASSLLAGVSYEQYF
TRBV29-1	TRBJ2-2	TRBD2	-	TGCAGCGTTGCCGGCGGGAGGCCCTTGGGGACCGGGGTGCTGTTTTTT	CSVAGGRPLGTGVLFF
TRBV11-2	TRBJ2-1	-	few	TGTGCCAGCAGCTCCTGGGGTCTGGGGGCCTACAATGAGCAGTTCTTC	CASSSWGLGAYNEQFF
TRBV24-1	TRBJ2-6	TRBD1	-	TGTGCCACCAGTGGAAAAAGAGGACAGGGCCCATCTGGGGCCAACGTCCTGACTTTC	CATSGKRGQGPSGANVLTF
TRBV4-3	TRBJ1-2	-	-	TGCGCCAGCAGCCAAGTCCGAGCGAACTATGGCTACACCTTC	CASSQVRANYGYTF
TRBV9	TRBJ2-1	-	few	TGTGCCAGCAGCGCTATCGGGGCGGGATCCTACAATGAGCAGTTCTTC	CASSAIGAGSYNEQFF
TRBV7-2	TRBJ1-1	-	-	TGTGCCAGCAGCTTAGGGTTCGGTCACACTGAAGCTTTCTTT	CASSLGFGHTEAFF
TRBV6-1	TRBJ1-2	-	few	TGTGCCAGCAGTGAAGCGGGAAGCGGCTATGGCTACACCTTC	CASSEAGSGYGYTF
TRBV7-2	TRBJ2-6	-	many	TGTGCCAGCAGCTTAGAGGGTCCGTCTGGGGCCAACGTCCTGACTTTC	CASSLEGPSGANVLTF
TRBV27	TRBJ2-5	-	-	TGTGCCAGCAGGGGACCTTTGACGCAAGAGACCCAGTACTTC	CASRGPLTQETQYF
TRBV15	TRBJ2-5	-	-	TGTGCCACCAGCAAATCCCAGTTCCAAGAGACCCAGTACTTC	CATSKSQFQETQYF
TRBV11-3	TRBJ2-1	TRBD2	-	TGTGCCAGCAGCTACGGACTAGCGGGAGGGCCACAGGAGCAGTTCTTC	CASSYGLAGGPQEQFF
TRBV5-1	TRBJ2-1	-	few	TGCGCCAGCAGCTTTCGCGCGACTAGGGCCGTAAACAATGAGCAGTTCTTC	CASSFRATRAVNNEQFF
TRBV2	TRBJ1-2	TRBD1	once	TGTGCCACCCCGGGACAGGGTCCTTTCAGCTTC	CATPGQGPFSF
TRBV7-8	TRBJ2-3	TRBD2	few	TGTGCCAGCAGCTTAGCCCGGACTAGCGGGGCAAGCACAGATACGCAGTATTTT	CASSLARTSGASTDTQYF
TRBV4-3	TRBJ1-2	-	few	TGCGCCAGCAGCCCGACGAGGGGTGGGCGCTACACCTTC	CASSPTRGGRYTF
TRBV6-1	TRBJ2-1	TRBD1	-	TGTGCCAGCAGAGAGATCCTGACAGGGCCCTACAATGAGCAGTTCTTC	CASREILTGPYNEQFF
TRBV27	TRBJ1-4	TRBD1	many	TGTGCCAGCAGTTTCTATACGCCAGGGGGAACTAATGAAAAACTGTTTTTT	CASSFYTPGGTNEKLFF
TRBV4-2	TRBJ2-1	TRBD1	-	TGTGCCAGCCGACCCCAGGGGGACAATGAGCAGTTCTTC	CASRPQGDNEQFF
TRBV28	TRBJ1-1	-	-	TGTGCCAGCAGTCAAGACCTGGGACGCACTGAAGCTTTCTTT	CASSQDLGRTEAFF